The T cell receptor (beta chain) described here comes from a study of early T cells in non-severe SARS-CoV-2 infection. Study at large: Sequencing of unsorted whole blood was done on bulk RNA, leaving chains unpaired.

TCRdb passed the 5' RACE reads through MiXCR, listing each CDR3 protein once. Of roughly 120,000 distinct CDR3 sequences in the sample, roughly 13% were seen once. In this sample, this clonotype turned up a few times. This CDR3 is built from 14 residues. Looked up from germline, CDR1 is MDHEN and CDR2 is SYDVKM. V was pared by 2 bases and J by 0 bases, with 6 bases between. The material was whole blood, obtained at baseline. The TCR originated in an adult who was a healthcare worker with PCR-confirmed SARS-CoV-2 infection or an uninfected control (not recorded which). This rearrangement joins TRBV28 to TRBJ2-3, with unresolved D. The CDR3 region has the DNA TGTGCCAGCAGTTTAATGAGGAGCACAGATACGCAGTATTTT. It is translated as CASSLMRSTDTQYF.